Below are 13 T cell receptor beta chains sequenced from a single sample in a study of T-cell memory formation after mild COVID-19 listed by TCRdb under 2021. The library was obtained by 5' RACE. The instrument was an Illumina NovaSeq 6000. In TCRdb, the public reads were trimmed at Q25 with fastp and aligned with MiXCR, with productive beta chains retained. Under each unique CDR3 protein, matching rows form one entry showing the most common genes and DNA. The sample includes 540,000 or so distinct CDR3 sequences, with around 21% observed a single time. Roughly an eighth of the sample comes from the top ten. The source material was PBMCs or a T cell subset sorted from them (not recorded which). Receptors originate from an adult woman who had mild COVID-19 (a few samples of this study predate the infection). The sample titles of this study are shuffled in the database, so cell type and time point are left out; the donor was told from shared clones.

In its sample, this clonotype was seen many times. The CDR3 sequence is CASSPGSFYSTDTQYF. In DNA form, the CDR3 reads TGTGCCAGCAGCCCGGGGTCCTTTTATAGCACAGATACGCAGTATTTT. The rearrangement uses TRBV7-9 and TRBJ2-3, with D possibly being TRBD2 (5 bases). V was clipped by 5 bases and J by 0 bases, with 15 bases between them. Germline assignment: CDR1 SEHNR and CDR2 FQNEAQ (reference sequence). CDR3 length: 16 amino acids.

J is TRBJ2-5 and V is TRBV29-1; no clear D. V was trimmed by 5 bases and J by 0 bases, leaving 13 bases between them. In germline, CDR1 is SQVTM, CDR2 ANQGSEA. The CDR3 covers 14 residues. CDR3 DNA: TGCAGCGTTAAAGGTACCAAGTACCAAGAGACCCAGTACTTC. Protein sequence: CSVKGTKYQETQYF.

V usage is TRBV7-3 and J usage is TRBJ2-3; the D is unclear. CDR3 length equals 14 residues. The V and J ends lost 2 bases and 2 bases respectively, with 8 bases between them. Germline values: CDR1 SGHTA, CDR2 FQGTGA. CDR3 region: CASSLAPNTDTQYF. As DNA, the CDR3 is TGTGCCAGCAGCTTAGCTCCAAACACAGATACGCAGTATTTT.

This clonotype was recorded a few times. The genes are TRBV7-9 and TRBJ2-7, with no clear D. The germline V and J ends were trimmed by 3 bases and 7 bases, with 19 bases remaining between them. Germline CDR1 is SEHNR and CDR2 is FQNEAQ (reference sequence). The CDR3 runs to 15 residues. The CDR3 bases are TGTGCCAGCAGCTTTTCCGGCAGGAGAGGTTATGAGCAGTACTTC. This codes for CASSFSGRRGYEQYF.

The rearrangement links TRBV19 to TRBJ2-2; D may be TRBD1 (6 bases). V was cut by 1 base and J by 2 bases, with 14 bases left in between. This CDR3 region has 17 residues. In germline, CDR1 is LNHDA, CDR2 SQIVND (reference sequence). DNA for the CDR3: TGTGCCAGTAGTATAGTTACAGGGAAGATAAACACCGGGGAGCTGTTTTTT. Protein: CASSIVTGKINTGELFF.

This chain connects TRBV12-3 or TRBV12-4 to TRBJ2-1; 7 bases fit TRBD2. This CDR3 has 17 residues. J lost 4 bases, V lost 6 bases, and 15 bases had no gene match. The CDR3 spells CASSFFAGAGLYNEQFF. CDR3 in DNA: TGTGCCAGCAGCTTCTTCGCGGGAGCGGGACTTTACAATGAGCAGTTCTTC.

The chain recombines TRBV12-3 or TRBV12-4 with TRBJ2-1, with D perhaps matching TRBD2 (5 bases). The CDR3 is 13 amino acids. V gave up 6 bases and J gave up 5 bases, with 11 bases separating them. The CDR3: CASRADTNNEQFF. CDR3 DNA: TGTGCCAGCAGAGCGGATACTAACAATGAGCAGTTCTTC.

The chain carries TRBV6-2 or TRBV6-3 and TRBJ2-1, with D uncertain. The CDR3 is 16 residues long. V was pared by 8 bases and J by 0 bases, with 17 bases between. CDR1 and CDR2 from the germline V gene are MNHEY and SVGEGT. In DNA form, the CDR3 reads TGTGCCAGCCCCTTTACGGCGGTAAGCTCCTACAATGAGCAGTTCTTC. Translation gives CASPFTAVSSYNEQFF.

This clonotype was observed many times. The V call is TRBV20-1, the J call TRBJ2-1; 12 bases line up with TRBD2. CDR3 length equals 17 residues. Germline trimming cut 2 bases from V and 5 bases from J; bases unmatched to any gene: 10. Germline loops: CDR1 DFQATT, CDR2 SNEGSKA (reference sequence). The DNA of the CDR3 is TGCAGTGCTAGAATGGTCCTAGCGGGGGGGCTTAACAATGAGCAGTTCTTC. It encodes CSARMVLAGGLNNEQFF.

This chain uses TRBV14 with TRBJ1-2, with D uncertain. Trimming left V 6 bases short and J 3 bases short, with 11 bases between. This CDR3 spans 13 amino acids. CDR1 is SGHDN and CDR2 is FVKESK in the germline V gene. CDR3: CASSSETYYGYTF. The CDR3 nucleotides read TGTGCCAGCAGTAGCGAGACCTACTATGGCTACACCTTC. Based on the CDR3 plus reference TRBV14 and TRBJ1-2, the full variable domain is EAGVTQFPSHSVIEKGQTVTLRCDPISGHDNLYWYRRVMGKEIKFLLHFVKESKQDESGMPNNRFLAERTGGTYSTLKVQPAELEDSGVYFCASSSETYYGYTFGSGTRLTVV.

The genes are TRBV20-1 and TRBJ2-3; TRBD2 matches at 8 bases. Germline trimming cut 0 bases from V and 2 bases from J; bases unmatched to any gene: 10. CDR3 length: 17 amino acids. Looked up from germline, CDR1 is DFQATT and CDR2 is SNEGSKA (reference sequence). CDR3 sequence reads: CSARDSLAGLLTDTQYF. The CDR3 coding sequence is TGCAGTGCTAGAGATAGCCTAGCGGGCTTACTCACAGATACGCAGTATTTT.

This clonotype was detected only a few times. This chain uses TRBV20-1 with TRBJ2-3; 8 nucleotides match TRBD2. J gave up 6 bases and V 3 bases, and 11 bases lay outside the gene matches. Per germline, CDR1 DFQATT and CDR2 SNEGSKA (reference sequence). The CDR3 has 15 amino acids. The CDR3 reads CSASRGGGIGDTQYF. CDR3 in DNA: TGCAGTGCTAGTAGAGGCGGGGGGATTGGTGATACGCAGTATTTT.

The chain has TRBV29-1 and TRBJ2-1, with 13 bases that match TRBD2. V gave up 5 bases and J gave up 0 bases; unmatched junction bases: 7. Germline loops: CDR1 SQVTM, CDR2 ANQGSEA. The CDR3 has 17 residues. CDR3 nucleotides: TGCAGCGTTACGGGACTAGCGGGGTCCGGCTCCTACAATGAGCAGTTCTTC. Protein product: CSVTGLAGSGSYNEQFF.